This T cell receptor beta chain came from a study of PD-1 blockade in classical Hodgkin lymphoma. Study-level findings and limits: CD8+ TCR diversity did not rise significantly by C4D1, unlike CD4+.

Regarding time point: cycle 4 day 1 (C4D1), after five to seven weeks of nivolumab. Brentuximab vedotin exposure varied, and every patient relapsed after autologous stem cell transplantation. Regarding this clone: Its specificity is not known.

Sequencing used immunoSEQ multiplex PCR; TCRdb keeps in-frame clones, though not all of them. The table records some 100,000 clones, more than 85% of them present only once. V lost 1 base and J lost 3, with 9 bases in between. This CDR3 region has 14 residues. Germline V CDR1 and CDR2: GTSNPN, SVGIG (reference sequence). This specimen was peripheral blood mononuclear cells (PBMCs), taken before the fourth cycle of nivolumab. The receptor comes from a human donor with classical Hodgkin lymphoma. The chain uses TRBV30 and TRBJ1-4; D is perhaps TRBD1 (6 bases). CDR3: CAWSGGHSNEKLFF. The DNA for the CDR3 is TGTGCCTGGAGTGGGGGGCATTCTAATGAAAAACTGTTTTTT. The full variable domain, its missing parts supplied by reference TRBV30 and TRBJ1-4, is SQTIHQWPATLVQPVGSPLSLECTVEGTSNPNLYWYRQAAGRGLQLLFYSVGIGQISSEVPQNLSASRPQDRQFILSSKKLLLSDSGFYLCAWSGGHSNEKLFFGSGTQLSVL.